Reported below is one T cell receptor beta chain. The length of the CDR3 is 15 residues. The germline gives CDR1 GTSNPN, CDR2 SVGIG (reference sequence). V was pared by 1 base and J by 7 bases, with 14 bases between. The data originate from a study of blood T cell repertoires in COVID-19. Study-wide background: Sample material is recorded as cDNA or gDNA derived from T cells, B-cell-depleted T cells, or PBMCs.

In the authors' workflow: It was from reference gene primer amplification that nucleated cell counts were estimated. Libraries were prepared by immunoSEQ multiplex PCR; TCRdb keeps only in-frame clonotypes and omits some of them. For V, J and clone size, that table is used; D and trimming come from the DNA. This repertoire shows approximately 49,000 clones, roughly 82% found once; its top ten account for about 2.7%. The TCR comes from an older woman with acute or convalescent COVID-19. The chain employs TRBV30 and TRBJ1-6; D is ambiguous. Sequences were obtained from peripheral blood. CDR3 in DNA: TGTGCCTGGAGTGCCCTCACGGGAACGAATTCACCCCTCCACTTT. As protein: CAWSALTGTNSPLHF.